The sequence of this TCR beta chain was determined in a study of metastatic and nonmetastatic thyroid tumors. This clone was counted at least ten times. No patient had received any treatment before thyroid surgery. With MiXCR, TCRdb reprocessed the PCR reads. Found here are approximately 38,000 clones, 25% to 30% of them singletons; the top ten hold 8% to 10%. The V end was cut by 2 bases, the J end by 5 bases, with 6 bases between. In germline, CDR1 is KGHDR, CDR2 SFDVKD. This CDR3 spans 13 amino acids. The V and J genes are TRBV24-1 and TRBJ2-1; D gene ambiguous. Material for sequencing was blood. This sequence originates from a female donor with papillary thyroid cancer or a benign thyroid nodule (not recorded which). Some clones in this sample may be carry-over from other donors' samples. CDR3 bases: TGTGCCACCAGTGATTGGGTGCACAATGAGCAGTTCTTC. Its translation: CATSDWVHNEQFF.